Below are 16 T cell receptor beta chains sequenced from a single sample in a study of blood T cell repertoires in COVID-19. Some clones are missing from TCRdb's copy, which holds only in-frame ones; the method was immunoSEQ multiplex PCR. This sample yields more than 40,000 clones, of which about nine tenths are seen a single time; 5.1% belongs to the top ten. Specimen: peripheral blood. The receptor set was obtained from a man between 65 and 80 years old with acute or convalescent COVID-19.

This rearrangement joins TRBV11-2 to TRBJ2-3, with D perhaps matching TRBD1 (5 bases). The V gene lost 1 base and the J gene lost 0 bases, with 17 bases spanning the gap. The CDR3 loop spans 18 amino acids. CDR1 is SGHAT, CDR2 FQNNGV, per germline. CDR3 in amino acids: CASSLGSGPPVSTDTQYF. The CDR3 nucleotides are TGTGCCAGCAGCTTAGGTTCAGGGCCCCCCGTTAGCACAGATACGCAGTATTTT. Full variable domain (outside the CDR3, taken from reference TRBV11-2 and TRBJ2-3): EAGVAQSPRYKIIEKRQSVAFWCNPISGHATLYWYQQILGQGPKLLIQFQNNGVVDDSQLPKDRFSAERLKGVDSTLKIQPAKLEDSAVYLCASSLGSGPPVSTDTQYFGPGTRLTVL.

The CDR3 region is CASSPRGSGQETQYF. DNA for the CDR3: TGTGCCAGCAGCCCCCGGGGTAGCGGCCAAGAGACCCAGTACTTC. The J gene is TRBJ2-5, the V gene TRBV7-3, with D tentatively TRBD2 (6 bases). There are 15 residues in the CDR3. Per germline, CDR1 SGHTA and CDR2 FQGTGA. V was shortened by 5 bases and J by 1 base, with 14 bases between the two germline ends.

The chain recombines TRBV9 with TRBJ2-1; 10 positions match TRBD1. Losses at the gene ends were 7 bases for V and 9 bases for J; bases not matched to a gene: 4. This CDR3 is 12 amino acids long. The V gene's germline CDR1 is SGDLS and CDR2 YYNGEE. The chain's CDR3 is CASAGTGAEQFF. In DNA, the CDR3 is TGTGCCAGCGCCGGGACAGGGGCTGAGCAGTTCTTC.

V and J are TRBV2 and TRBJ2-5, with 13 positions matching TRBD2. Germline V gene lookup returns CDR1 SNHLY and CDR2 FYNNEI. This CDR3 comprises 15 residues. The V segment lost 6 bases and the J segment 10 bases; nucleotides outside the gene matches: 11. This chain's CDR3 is CASSRSGTSGIVQYF. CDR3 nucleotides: TGTGCCAGCAGCCGAAGCGGGACTAGCGGGATCGTCCAGTACTTC.

CDR3 in amino acids: CASSFGQGQPQHF. CDR3 DNA sequence: TGCGCCAGCAGCTTCGGACAGGGCCAGCCCCAGCATTTT. The V call is TRBV5-1, the J call TRBJ1-5, with 8 bases fitting TRBD1. The CDR3 sequence is 13 residues long. J was trimmed by 7 bases and V by 2 bases; bases with no gene match: 2. CDR1 is SGHRS, CDR2 YFSETQ, per germline.

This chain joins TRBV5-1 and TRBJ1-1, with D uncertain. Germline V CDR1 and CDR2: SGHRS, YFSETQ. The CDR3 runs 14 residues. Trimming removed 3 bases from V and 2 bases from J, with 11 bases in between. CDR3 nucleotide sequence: TGCGCCAGCAGCTCTGTCGGGGTAAACACTGAAGCTTTCTTT. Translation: CASSSVGVNTEAFF.

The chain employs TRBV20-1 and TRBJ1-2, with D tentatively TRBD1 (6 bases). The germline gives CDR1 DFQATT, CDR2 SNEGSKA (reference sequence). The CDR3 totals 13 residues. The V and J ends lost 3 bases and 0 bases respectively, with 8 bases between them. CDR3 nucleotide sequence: TGCAGTGCTAGTGGGGGGCCTAACTATGGCTACACCTTC. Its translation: CSASGGPNYGYTF.

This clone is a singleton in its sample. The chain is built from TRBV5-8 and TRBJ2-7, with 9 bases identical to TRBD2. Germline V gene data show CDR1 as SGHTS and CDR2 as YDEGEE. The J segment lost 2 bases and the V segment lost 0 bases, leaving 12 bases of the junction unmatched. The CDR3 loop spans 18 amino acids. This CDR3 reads CASSLGKVIAGAPYEQYF. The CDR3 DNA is TGTGCCAGCAGCTTGGGGAAAGTTATAGCGGGGGCTCCCTACGAGCAGTACTTC.

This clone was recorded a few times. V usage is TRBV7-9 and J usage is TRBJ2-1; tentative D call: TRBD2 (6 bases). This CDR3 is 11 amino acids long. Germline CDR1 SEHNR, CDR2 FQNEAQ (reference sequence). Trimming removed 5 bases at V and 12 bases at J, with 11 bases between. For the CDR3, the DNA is TGTGCCAGCAGCCCGGGACTGTTGCAGTTCTTC. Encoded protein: CASSPGLLQFF.

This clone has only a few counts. CDR3 coding DNA: TGCGCCAGCAGCCAAGGGACAGGGAGAAACAATGAAAAACTGTTTTTT. It translates to CASSQGTGRNNEKLFF. The rearrangement links TRBV4-3 to TRBJ1-4, with 8 bases identical to TRBD1. Germline CDR1 and CDR2: LGHNA and YSLEER. This CDR3 has 16 residues. Germline trimming cut 1 base from V and 5 bases from J; bases unmatched to any gene: 6.

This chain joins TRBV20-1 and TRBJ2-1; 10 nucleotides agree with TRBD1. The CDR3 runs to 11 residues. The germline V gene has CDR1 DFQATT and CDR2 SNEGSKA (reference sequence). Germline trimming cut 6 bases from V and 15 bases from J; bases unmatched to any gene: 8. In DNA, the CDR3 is TGCAGTGCCCAGAGGGACAGGGGCGCGTTCTTC. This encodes CSAQRDRGAFF.

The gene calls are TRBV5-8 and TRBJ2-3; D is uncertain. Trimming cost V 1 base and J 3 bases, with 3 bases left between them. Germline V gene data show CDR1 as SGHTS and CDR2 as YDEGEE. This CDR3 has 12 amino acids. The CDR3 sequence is CASSLRTDTQYF. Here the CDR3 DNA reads TGTGCCAGCAGCTTGCGGACAGATACGCAGTATTTT.

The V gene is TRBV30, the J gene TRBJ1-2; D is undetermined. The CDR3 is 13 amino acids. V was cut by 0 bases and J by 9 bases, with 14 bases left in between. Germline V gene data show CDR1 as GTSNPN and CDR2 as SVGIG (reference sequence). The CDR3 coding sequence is TGTGCCTGGAGTGTGCAAACATCTTACAGCTACACCTTC. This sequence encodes CAWSVQTSYSYTF.

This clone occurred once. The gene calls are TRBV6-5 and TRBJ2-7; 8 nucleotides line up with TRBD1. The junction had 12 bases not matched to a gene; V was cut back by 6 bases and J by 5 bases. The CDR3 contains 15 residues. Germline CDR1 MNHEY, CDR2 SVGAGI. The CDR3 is CASRARQGRGDEQYF. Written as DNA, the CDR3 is TGTGCCAGCAGAGCACGACAGGGGAGAGGCGACGAGCAGTACTTC.

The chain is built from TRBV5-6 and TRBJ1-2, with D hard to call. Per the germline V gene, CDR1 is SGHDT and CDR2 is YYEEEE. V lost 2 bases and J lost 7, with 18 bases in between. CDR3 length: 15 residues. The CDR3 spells CASSLIVTGMGGYTF. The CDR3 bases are TGTGCCAGCAGCTTAATTGTAACGGGTATGGGTGGCTACACCTTC.

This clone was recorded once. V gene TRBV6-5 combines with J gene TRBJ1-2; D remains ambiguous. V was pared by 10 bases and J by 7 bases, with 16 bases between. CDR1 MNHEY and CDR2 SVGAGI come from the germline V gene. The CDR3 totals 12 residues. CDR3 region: CATLTRGGGYTF. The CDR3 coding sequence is TGTGCCACCCTAACCCGGGGAGGTGGCTACACCTTC.